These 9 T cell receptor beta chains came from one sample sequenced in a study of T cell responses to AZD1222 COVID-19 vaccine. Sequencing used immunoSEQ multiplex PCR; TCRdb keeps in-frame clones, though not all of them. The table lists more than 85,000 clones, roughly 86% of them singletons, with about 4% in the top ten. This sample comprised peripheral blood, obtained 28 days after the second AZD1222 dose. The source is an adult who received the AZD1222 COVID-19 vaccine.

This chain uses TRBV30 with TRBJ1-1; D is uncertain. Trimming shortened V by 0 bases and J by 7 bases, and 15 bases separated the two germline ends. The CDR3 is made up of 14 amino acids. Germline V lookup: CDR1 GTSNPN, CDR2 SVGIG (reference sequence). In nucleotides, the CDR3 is TGTGCCTGGAGTGTAGCTCTCGTGAGAGTTGAAGCTTTCTTT. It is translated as CAWSVALVRVEAFF. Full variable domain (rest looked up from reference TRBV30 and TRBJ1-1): SQTIHQWPATLVQPVGSPLSLECTVEGTSNPNLYWYRQAAGRGLQLLFYSVGIGQISSEVPQNLSASRPQDRQFILSSKKLLLSDSGFYLCAWSVALVRVEAFFGQGTRLTVV.

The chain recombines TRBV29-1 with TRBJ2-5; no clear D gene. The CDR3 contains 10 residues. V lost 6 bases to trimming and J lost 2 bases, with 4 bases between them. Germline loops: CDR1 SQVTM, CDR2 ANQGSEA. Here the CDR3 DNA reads TGCAGCGTGGAGCAAGAGACCCAGTACTTC. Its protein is CSVEQETQYF.

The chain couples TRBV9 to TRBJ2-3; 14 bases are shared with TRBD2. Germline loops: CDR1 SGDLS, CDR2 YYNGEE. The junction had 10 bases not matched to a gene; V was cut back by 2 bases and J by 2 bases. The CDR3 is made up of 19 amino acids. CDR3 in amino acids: CASSVTSGLAGVDTDTQYF. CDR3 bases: TGTGCCAGCAGCGTTACTTCGGGACTAGCGGGAGTAGACACAGATACGCAGTATTTT.

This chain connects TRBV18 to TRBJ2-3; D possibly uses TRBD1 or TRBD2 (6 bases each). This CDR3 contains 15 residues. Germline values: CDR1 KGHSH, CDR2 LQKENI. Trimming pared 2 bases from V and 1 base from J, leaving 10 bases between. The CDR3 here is CASSPGGQGTDTQYF. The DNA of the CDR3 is TGTGCCAGCTCACCAGGGGGGCAGGGCACAGATACGCAGTATTTT.

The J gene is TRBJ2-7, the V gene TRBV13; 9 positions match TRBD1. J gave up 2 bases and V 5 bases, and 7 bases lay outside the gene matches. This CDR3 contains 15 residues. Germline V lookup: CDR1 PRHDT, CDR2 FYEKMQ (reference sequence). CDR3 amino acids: CASSHTGGPTYEQYF. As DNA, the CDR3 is TGTGCCAGCAGCCATACAGGGGGCCCTACCTACGAGCAGTACTTC.

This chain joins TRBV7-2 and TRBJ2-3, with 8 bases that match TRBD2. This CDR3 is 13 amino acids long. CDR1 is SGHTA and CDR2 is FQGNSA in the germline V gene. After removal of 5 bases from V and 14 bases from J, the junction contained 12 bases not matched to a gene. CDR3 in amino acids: CASSPEGRGAGYF. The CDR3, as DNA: TGTGCCAGCAGCCCCGAAGGGCGGGGGGCCGGGTATTTT.

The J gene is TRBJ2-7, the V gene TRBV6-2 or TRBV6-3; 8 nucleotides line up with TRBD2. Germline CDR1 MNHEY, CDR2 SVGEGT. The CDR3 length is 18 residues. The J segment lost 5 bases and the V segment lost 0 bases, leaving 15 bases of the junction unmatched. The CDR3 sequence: CASSYSLETSGSGDEQYF. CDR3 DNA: TGTGCCAGCAGTTACTCGTTGGAAACCAGCGGGAGCGGGGACGAGCAGTACTTC.

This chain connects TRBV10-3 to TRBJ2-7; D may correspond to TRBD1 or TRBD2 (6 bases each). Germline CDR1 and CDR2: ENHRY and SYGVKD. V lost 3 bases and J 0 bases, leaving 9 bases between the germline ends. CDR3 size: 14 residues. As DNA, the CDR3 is TGTGCCATCAGTGAAGGGGGGACCTCCTACGAGCAGTACTTC. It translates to CAISEGGTSYEQYF.

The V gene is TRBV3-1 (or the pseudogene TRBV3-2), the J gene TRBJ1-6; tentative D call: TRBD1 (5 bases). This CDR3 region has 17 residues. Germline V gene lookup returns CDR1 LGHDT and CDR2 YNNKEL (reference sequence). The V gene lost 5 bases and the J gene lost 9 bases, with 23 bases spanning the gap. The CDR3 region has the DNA TGTGCCAGCAGCAGATCCGACAGTTCCCTCCCGGGTTCACCCCTCCACTTT. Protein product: CASSRSDSSLPGSPLHF.